This T cell receptor (beta chain) came from a study of blood T cell repertoires in COVID-19. Study background: Samples came from the United States, Italy and Spain, spanning acute and convalescent COVID-19.

Germline-derived CDR1 and CDR2 are SGDLS and YYNGEE. The CDR3 has 13 amino acids. V dropped 3 bases and J dropped 3 bases, with 7 bases sitting between them. In assigning cohorts, the study relied on participant-reported clinical history. Before being deemed recovered, Cohort 3 donors had two negative PCRs, clearance, or symptom resolution. Assay: immunoSEQ multiplex PCR; the TCRdb copy retains only in-frame clones and omits some. This table has some 270,000 clones, nearly 90% appearing once. Specimen: PBMCs or T cells enriched from blood (not recorded which). The receptor was isolated from a woman in her fifties or sixties who had recovered from COVID-19. The rearrangement joins TRBV9 to TRBJ2-1; tentatively, D is TRBD2 (5 bases). This CDR3 reads CASSARDYNEQFF. Written as DNA, the CDR3 is TGTGCCAGCAGCGCCCGGGACTACAATGAGCAGTTCTTC. The whole variable domain, remainder taken from reference TRBV9 and TRBJ2-1, is DSGVTQTPKHLITATGQRVTLRCSPRSGDLSVYWYQQSLDQGLQFLIQYYNGEERAKGNILERFSAQQFPDLHSELNLSSLELGDSALYFCASSARDYNEQFFGPGTRLTVL.